These T cell receptor beta chains were read from a single sample in a study of blood T cells in healthy people across ages. TCRdb independently ran MiXCR on the 5' RACE reads; one entry per CDR3 protein. Of under 750,000 distinct CDR3 sequences in the sample, more than 45% were seen once. The material sequenced was blood. Receptors originate from a man of 80 years or more in good health. Both conserved end residues are part of each CDR3. A D gene is named only where the DNA matches it firmly. The size entry is marked missing in some rows and otherwise reads once, few, many or a size class.

j_gene: TRBJ2-1; d_gene: NA; abundance: few; v_gene: TRBV7-3; CDR3aa: CASSTGIPYNEQFF; CDR3nt: TGTGCCAGCAGTACAGGGATACCCTACAATGAGCAGTTCTTC
j_gene: TRBJ2-7; d_gene: TRBD1; abundance: NA; v_gene: TRBV5-1; CDR3aa: CAGSPQGAREQYF; CDR3nt: TGCGCCGGCAGCCCACAGGGGGCCAGGGAGCAGTACTTC
j_gene: TRBJ1-2; d_gene: TRBD1; abundance: NA; v_gene: TRBV5-1; CDR3aa: CASSLRQGDTRGYTF; CDR3nt: TGCGCCAGCAGCTTAAGACAGGGAGACACTCGTGGCTACACCTTC
j_gene: TRBJ2-5; d_gene: TRBD1; abundance: many; v_gene: TRBV6-5; CDR3aa: CASSYARQGGQETQYF; CDR3nt: TGTGCCAGCAGTTATGCGAGACAGGGGGGCCAAGAGACCCAGTACTTC
j_gene: TRBJ2-1; d_gene: NA; abundance: NA; v_gene: TRBV11-1; CDR3aa: CASSLVLSYNEQFF; CDR3nt: TGTGCCAGCAGCTTAGTTCTCTCCTACAATGAGCAGTTCTTC
j_gene: TRBJ2-4; d_gene: TRBD1; abundance: NA; v_gene: TRBV20-1; CDR3aa: CSASEVGQGRYIQYF; CDR3nt: TGCAGTGCTAGCGAGGTGGGACAGGGACGGTACATTCAGTACTTC
j_gene: TRBJ1-2; d_gene: TRBD1; abundance: few; v_gene: TRBV6-5; CDR3aa: CASSYSGTGGDSGYTF; CDR3nt: TGTGCCAGCAGTTATTCCGGGACAGGGGGCGATTCTGGCTACACCTTC
j_gene: TRBJ1-1; d_gene: NA; abundance: NA; v_gene: TRBV10-3; CDR3aa: CAIRKGEGTEAFF; CDR3nt: TGTGCCATCAGGAAAGGGGAAGGCACTGAAGCTTTCTTT
j_gene: TRBJ2-3; d_gene: TRBD2; abundance: NA; v_gene: TRBV7-2; CDR3aa: CASRPGGRAVDTQYF; CDR3nt: TGTGCCAGCCGCCCGGGGGGTAGGGCCGTAGATACGCAGTATTTT
j_gene: TRBJ2-5; d_gene: NA; abundance: once; v_gene: TRBV3-1; CDR3aa: CASSQSAEGAETQYF; CDR3nt: TGTGCCAGCAGCCAATCTGCGGAGGGCGCGGAGACCCAGTACTTC
j_gene: TRBJ2-5; d_gene: TRBD1; abundance: NA; v_gene: TRBV10-3; CDR3aa: CAIRGTGGHEQYF; CDR3nt: TGTGCCATCAGGGGGACAGGGGGCCACGAACAGTACTTC
j_gene: TRBJ2-1; d_gene: NA; abundance: NA; v_gene: TRBV20-1; CDR3aa: CSARVGPTDNEQFF; CDR3nt: TGCAGTGCCAGGGTGGGGCCTACCGACAATGAGCAGTTCTTC
j_gene: TRBJ1-2; d_gene: TRBD1; abundance: NA; v_gene: TRBV7-9; CDR3aa: CASSPAGGDYGYTF; CDR3nt: TGTGCCAGCAGCCCCGCAGGGGGCGACTATGGCTACACCTTC
j_gene: TRBJ1-5; d_gene: TRBD1; abundance: many; v_gene: TRBV6-6; CDR3aa: CASSVRTGGNQPQHF; CDR3nt: TGTGCCAGCAGTGTTCGGACAGGGGGGAATCAGCCCCAGCATTTT
j_gene: TRBJ2-7; d_gene: NA; abundance: NA; v_gene: TRBV20-1; CDR3aa: CSARSQAISPYEQYF; CDR3nt: TGCAGTGCTAGATCCCAGGCGATCTCTCCCTACGAGCAGTACTTC
j_gene: TRBJ2-7; d_gene: TRBD1; abundance: few; v_gene: TRBV9; CDR3aa: CASSAGQDNSYEQYF; CDR3nt: TGTGCCAGCAGTGCTGGACAGGACAACTCCTACGAGCAGTACTTC
j_gene: TRBJ2-1; d_gene: TRBD2; abundance: few; v_gene: TRBV4-3; CDR3aa: CASQSGVAGEGEQFF; CDR3nt: TGCGCCAGCCAGTCGGGAGTAGCGGGGGAGGGTGAGCAGTTCTTC
j_gene: TRBJ1-4; d_gene: NA; abundance: NA; v_gene: TRBV6-1; CDR3aa: CASSDGVNEKLFF; CDR3nt: TGTGCCAGCAGTGACGGAGTTAATGAAAAACTGTTTTTT
j_gene: TRBJ2-1; d_gene: TRBD1; abundance: few; v_gene: TRBV29-1; CDR3aa: CSVGADRSPDEQFF; CDR3nt: TGCAGCGTTGGGGCGGACAGGTCTCCCGATGAGCAGTTCTTC
j_gene: TRBJ2-7; d_gene: NA; abundance: many; v_gene: TRBV29-1; CDR3aa: CSVERQGGYEQYF; CDR3nt: TGCAGCGTTGAGAGGCAGGGCGGCTACGAGCAGTACTTC
j_gene: TRBJ2-3; d_gene: NA; abundance: once; v_gene: TRBV4-1; CDR3aa: CASSQARSPDTQYF; CDR3nt: TGCGCCAGCAGCCAAGCCCGATCTCCAGATACGCAGTATTTT
j_gene: TRBJ2-5; d_gene: TRBD2; abundance: NA; v_gene: TRBV5-1; CDR3aa: CASSLFAGVETQYF; CDR3nt: TGCGCCAGCAGCTTATTTGCGGGGGTAGAGACCCAGTACTTC
j_gene: TRBJ1-1; d_gene: NA; abundance: NA; v_gene: TRBV29-1; CDR3aa: CSVEVGAFGTEAFF; CDR3nt: TGCAGCGTTGAAGTGGGAGCCTTTGGCACTGAAGCTTTCTTT
j_gene: TRBJ2-7; d_gene: NA; abundance: few; v_gene: TRBV7-2; CDR3aa: CASSLVVYRVNEQYF; CDR3nt: TGTGCCAGCAGCTTAGTCGTGTACAGGGTCAACGAGCAGTACTTC
j_gene: TRBJ2-1; d_gene: NA; abundance: NA; v_gene: TRBV6-4; CDR3aa: CASSRGGGQANEQFF; CDR3nt: TGTGCCAGCAGTAGAGGAGGGGGCCAGGCCAATGAGCAGTTCTTC
j_gene: TRBJ2-5; d_gene: NA; abundance: few; v_gene: TRBV25-1; CDR3aa: CASSNLRGKAMGETQYF; CDR3nt: TGTGCCAGCAGTAACCTTAGGGGCAAGGCCATGGGAGAGACCCAGTACTTC
j_gene: TRBJ1-1; d_gene: NA; abundance: NA; v_gene: TRBV20-1; CDR3aa: CSARSRRSVFWGTEAFF; CDR3nt: TGCAGTGCTAGAAGCAGACGGAGTGTGTTTTGGGGCACTGAAGCTTTCTTT
j_gene: TRBJ2-7; d_gene: NA; abundance: many; v_gene: TRBV6-5; CDR3aa: CATGGVLGEQYF; CDR3nt: TGTGCCACCGGGGGAGTCCTTGGCGAGCAGTACTTC
j_gene: TRBJ2-3; d_gene: TRBD1; abundance: few; v_gene: TRBV29-1; CDR3aa: CSDYRGDTQYF; CDR3nt: TGCAGCGATTACAGGGGGGATACGCAGTATTTT
j_gene: TRBJ1-1; d_gene: TRBD1; abundance: few; v_gene: TRBV5-6; CDR3aa: CASSLGLGGALNTEAFF; CDR3nt: TGTGCCAGCAGCTTGGGTTTAGGGGGCGCATTGAACACTGAAGCTTTCTTT
j_gene: TRBJ2-6; d_gene: TRBD1; abundance: NA; v_gene: TRBV7-9; CDR3aa: CASSPPTGGPSGANVLTF; CDR3nt: TGTGCCAGCAGCCCTCCGACAGGGGGCCCCTCTGGGGCCAACGTCCTGACTTTC
j_gene: TRBJ1-2; d_gene: TRBD1; abundance: few; v_gene: TRBV20-1; CDR3aa: CSADPKDRPQLANYGYTF; CDR3nt: TGCAGTGCCGACCCAAAGGACAGGCCTCAGTTAGCTAACTATGGCTACACCTTC
j_gene: TRBJ2-7; d_gene: TRBD1; abundance: NA; v_gene: TRBV7-2; CDR3aa: CASSLIGRGHWEQYF; CDR3nt: TGTGCCAGCAGCTTAATAGGCAGGGGGCATTGGGAGCAGTACTTC
j_gene: TRBJ2-1; d_gene: TRBD2; abundance: NA; v_gene: TRBV20-1; CDR3aa: CSFKREGLNNEQFF; CDR3nt: TGCAGTTTTAAGCGGGAGGGCCTCAACAATGAGCAGTTCTTC
j_gene: TRBJ1-2; d_gene: NA; abundance: NA; v_gene: TRBV20-1; CDR3aa: CSAGTRVYGYTF; CDR3nt: TGCAGTGCGGGTACACGAGTCTATGGCTACACCTTC
j_gene: TRBJ2-4; d_gene: NA; abundance: many; v_gene: TRBV12-3/TRBV12-4; CDR3aa: CASSPSYYIQYF; CDR3nt: TGTGCCAGCAGTCCCAGTTACTACATTCAGTACTTC
j_gene: TRBJ2-1; d_gene: NA; abundance: few; v_gene: TRBV15; CDR3aa: CATSRDFVNEQFF; CDR3nt: TGTGCCACCAGCAGAGATTTTGTAAATGAGCAGTTCTTC
j_gene: TRBJ1-4; d_gene: NA; abundance: NA; v_gene: TRBV18; CDR3aa: CASSNTATNEKLFF; CDR3nt: TGTGCCAGCTCAAATACCGCAACTAATGAAAAACTGTTTTTT
j_gene: TRBJ2-7; d_gene: NA; abundance: NA; v_gene: TRBV25-1; CDR3aa: CASSDLGGASYSYEQYF; CDR3nt: TGTGCCAGCAGTGACTTGGGTGGGGCCAGCTACTCCTACGAGCAGTACTTC
j_gene: TRBJ1-4; d_gene: NA; abundance: NA; v_gene: TRBV7-9; CDR3aa: CASSAKAKVGGNEKLFF; CDR3nt: TGTGCCAGCAGCGCCAAAGCCAAAGTAGGGGGGAATGAAAAACTGTTTTTT
j_gene: TRBJ2-3; d_gene: TRBD1; abundance: NA; v_gene: TRBV9; CDR3aa: CASSPGQVADTQYF; CDR3nt: TGTGCCAGCAGCCCGGGACAGGTGGCAGATACGCAGTATTTT
j_gene: TRBJ2-3; d_gene: NA; abundance: NA; v_gene: TRBV7-2; CDR3aa: CASGPSTDTQYF; CDR3nt: TGTGCCAGCGGCCCAAGCACAGATACGCAGTATTTT
j_gene: TRBJ1-2; d_gene: TRBD1; abundance: NA; v_gene: TRBV7-2; CDR3aa: CASSSGQVTNYGYTF; CDR3nt: TGTGCCAGCAGCTCCGGACAGGTTACTAACTATGGCTACACCTTC
j_gene: TRBJ2-5; d_gene: TRBD2; abundance: NA; v_gene: TRBV20-1; CDR3aa: CSAADGLASETQYF; CDR3nt: TGCAGTGCAGCAGACGGACTAGCGTCGGAGACCCAGTACTTC
j_gene: TRBJ1-5; d_gene: NA; abundance: few; v_gene: TRBV4-3; CDR3aa: CASSQDVFGNQPQHF; CDR3nt: TGCGCCAGCAGCCAAGATGTATTTGGGAATCAGCCCCAGCATTTT
j_gene: TRBJ2-3; d_gene: NA; abundance: NA; v_gene: TRBV29-1; CDR3aa: CSVGPPGDTQYF; CDR3nt: TGCAGCGTTGGGCCCCCTGGGGATACGCAGTATTTT
j_gene: TRBJ2-5; d_gene: TRBD1; abundance: many; v_gene: TRBV6-5; CDR3aa: CASSHRGSETQYF; CDR3nt: TGTGCCAGCAGTCACAGGGGGTCAGAGACCCAGTACTTC
j_gene: TRBJ1-5; d_gene: NA; abundance: NA; v_gene: TRBV20-1; CDR3aa: CSAPDRFRAQHF; CDR3nt: TGCAGTGCACCCGACAGGTTCAGGGCCCAGCATTTT